The clone carrying this TCR beta chain was observed a handful of times. This table comes from immunoSEQ multiplex PCR, and its TCRdb copy is limited to in-frame clones, with some not included. The top ten clones hold 15% to 20% of a sample with about 160,000 clones, more than 65% of them seen once. V was clipped by 4 bases and J by 9 bases, with 10 bases between them. Germline V gene sequence: CDR1 LNHDA, CDR2 SQIVND (reference sequence). The CDR3 extends over 12 amino acids. This entry belongs to a study of blood T cell repertoires in COVID-19. Whole-study context: PBMCs, B-cell-depleted T cells, or T cells provided the cDNA or gDNA that made up the material.

The material sequenced was PBMCs or T cells enriched from blood (not recorded which). This TCR was sampled from a man in his sixties who had recovered from COVID-19. The chain employs TRBV19 and TRBJ1-5, with D maybe TRBD1 (6 bases). In nucleotides, the CDR3 is TGTGCCAGTAGTACATTACAGGGGCCCCAGCATTTT. It codes for CASSTLQGPQHF.